This entry describes one T cell receptor beta chain. The data were taken from a study of blood T cell repertoires in COVID-19. Trimming cost V 8 bases and J 4 bases; bases outside gene matches: 7. CDR1 and CDR2 (germline): MNHEY, SMNVEV (reference sequence). The CDR3 runs 13 residues. Only in-frame clones appear in the TCRdb table, and some are missing; sequencing was by immunoSEQ multiplex PCR. Here the sample spans approximately 350,000 clones, around 86% being singletons. This sequence was found in a woman aged 50 to 65 with COVID-19, enrolled during active disease. V is TRBV27 and J is TRBJ1-1, with 7 bases that match TRBD1. Sample: peripheral blood. In DNA, the CDR3 is TGTGCCAGCGTGGGTGCAGGGGGCACTGAAGCTTTCTTT. Protein sequence: CASVGAGGTEAFF.